The 5 T cell receptor beta chains in this list originate from one sample, sequenced in a study of identical twins (dated by TCRdb to 2016 to 2018). Library preparation was by 5' RACE. Sequencing used an Illumina HiSeq 2000. The raw public data were reprocessed by TCRdb itself: fastp quality trimming at Q25, MiXCR clonotype calling, in-frame beta chains only. Rows are combined by CDR3 protein, so each entry shows the most common genes and DNA. For this sample there are 310,000 or so distinct CDR3 sequences; about 8.1% appear just once. The top ten clones comprise 2% to 2.5% of the sample. These sequences were also reported in another study, on yellow fever vaccine responses in identical twins.

The sequencing input was memory (CD45RO+) T cells sorted from blood. According to the study, the label for this sample's cell subset or site signals: CD45RO+ enriched T cells. Receptors originate from a woman aged 18 to 35 in good health.

This clonotype was seen only a few times. The rearrangement links TRBV28 to TRBJ2-7; 7 bases are a match to TRBD1. The CDR3 consists of 16 residues. Losses at the gene ends were 6 bases for V and 1 base for J; bases not matched to a gene: 12. Germline V gene lookup returns CDR1 MDHEN and CDR2 SYDVKM. CDR3 loop: CASSSKYRGPSYEQYV. The CDR3 DNA sequence: TGTGCCAGCAGCTCAAAGTACAGGGGCCCATCCTACGAGCAGTACGTC.

The rearrangement uses TRBV6-2 or TRBV6-3 and TRBJ2-3, with 13 positions matching TRBD2. The CDR3 is 17 residues long. V was clipped by 2 bases and J by 0 bases; unmatched bases: 2. The germline V gene has CDR1 MNHEY and CDR2 SVGEGT. As DNA, the CDR3 is TGTGCCAGCAGTTACACGGGACTAGCGGGGAGCACAGATACGCAGTATTTT. Protein product: CASSYTGLAGSTDTQYF.

As regards this clonotype: In this CDR3 the conserved last residue, phenylalanine or tryptophan, is missing, so a read error is likely. It is unclear where the CDR3 begins or ends on the DNA, so no DNA is shown, and the CDR3 is as TCRdb lists it. J is TRBJ1-1 and V is TRBV5-2; TRBD1 is taken as the D call from the table, unchecked against the DNA. TRBV5-2 is assigned pseudogene status. The CDR3 length equals 14 residues, ends included. The CDR3 is CAMGAGLLCCEVLC.

The chain recombines TRBV7-9 with TRBJ2-3, with 8 bases identical to TRBD1. The CDR3 spans 15 residues. CDR1 is SEHNR, CDR2 FQNEAQ, per germline (reference sequence). After removal of 1 base from V and 5 bases from J, the junction contained 5 bases not matched to a gene. CDR3 sequence: CASSLVPGGVDTQYF. DNA for the CDR3: TGTGCCAGCAGCTTAGTCCCAGGGGGCGTAGATACGCAGTATTTT.

This clonotype was seen a handful of times. The chain joins TRBV20-1 to TRBJ2-5; D is uncertain. CDR3 length: 13 residues. V was pared by 0 bases and J by 5 bases, with 10 bases between. The germline V gene has CDR1 DFQATT and CDR2 SNEGSKA (reference sequence). The CDR3 region is CSARDPYGETQYF. CDR3 nucleotide sequence: TGCAGTGCTAGAGATCCCTATGGGGAGACCCAGTACTTC.